This paragraph reports one TCR beta chain. At least ten counts were recorded for this clonotype. The antigen it binds to is not known. Base qualities are not at hand, and no much larger clone is one base apart. This entry comes from a study of T cell repertoires in cytomegalovirus infection (dated by TCRdb to between 2019 and 2020). Describing the broader study: Donor HLA type was relevant to the analysis, as public TCR beta signatures indicated carriage of CMV infection together with the matching HLA type.

General findings and caveats noted by the study authors: In both this cohort and an independent cohort of some 370 donors, the cumulative frequency of public TCR beta family members distinguished carriers of CMV infection plus the relevant HLA type. The ex vivo response was dominated by HLA-C-restricted CMV-specific TCR beta clonotypes, which also provided the single most frequent clonotype in two of eight donors.

Instrument on record: Illumina HiSeq 1500. The raw public data were reprocessed by TCRdb itself: fastp quality trimming at Q25, MiXCR clonotype calling, in-frame beta chains only. For every CDR3 protein sequence, its rows merge into one entry that carries the most common genes and DNA. The sample table contains 200,000 to 300,000 distinct CDR3 sequences; only one count was recorded for 9.1% of them. The ten largest clonotypes hold more than 12% of the sample. Sequencing was done on a sample of PBMCs. This TCR derives from a human donor in good health (CMV status not recorded). Some clones in this sample may be carry-over from other donors' samples.

The CDR3 loop reads CASSTSGGTYNEQFF. In nucleotides, the sequence is TGTGCCAGCAGCACTAGCGGGGGGACGTACAATGAGCAGTTCTTC. The V and J genes are TRBV7-3 and TRBJ2-1, with 12 bases in between that match TRBD2. The CDR3 runs 15 residues from the cysteine to the phenylalanine. The CDR3 DNA has 45 bases and is translated from base 1. Reading the germline V gene gives CDR1 SGHTA and CDR2 FQGTGA. Unmatched junction bases come to 3, with V trimmed by 5 bases and J by 4 bases.